Below, 20 T cell receptor beta chains from the same sample are listed, as sequenced in a study of blood T cell repertoires in COVID-19. Sequenced by immunoSEQ multiplex PCR; TCRdb stores in-frame clones only, minus some. The sample shows 250,000 to 300,000 clones, roughly 86% of them seen only once. Source material: peripheral blood. These receptors all stem from a woman in her 30s with COVID-19, enrolled during active disease.

The chain uses TRBV24-1 and TRBJ1-4; D remains unclear. V was clipped by 6 bases and J by 2 bases, with 6 bases between them. Germline values: CDR1 KGHDR, CDR2 SFDVKD. This CDR3 contains 13 residues. The CDR3 here is CATSRGTNEKLFF. As DNA, the CDR3 is TGTGCCACCAGTCGTGGCACTAATGAAAAACTGTTTTTT.

The CDR3 region is CAIQASSGNTIYF. The CDR3 coding sequence is TGTGCCATACAGGCCAGCTCTGGAAACACCATATATTTT. This chain joins TRBV10-3 and TRBJ1-3; possibly TRBD1 for D (5 bases). V was trimmed by 9 bases and J by 0 bases, leaving 9 bases between them. The CDR3 is made up of 13 amino acids. Germline values: CDR1 ENHRY, CDR2 SYGVKD.

The V and J genes are TRBV6-5 and TRBJ2-1; 7 bases match TRBD1. V was pared by 1 base and J by 5 bases, with 5 bases of the junction left unmatched. The CDR3 runs to 15 residues. CDR1 and CDR2 from the germline V gene are MNHEY and SVGAGI. The DNA for the CDR3 is TGTGCCAGCAGTTACTTGGGACAGCTAAACAATGAGCAGTTCTTC. Its translation is CASSYLGQLNNEQFF.

This chain links TRBV7-9 with TRBJ1-2; the D is unclear. V gave up 5 bases and J gave up 5 bases, with 15 bases separating them. The germline V gene has CDR1 SEHNR and CDR2 FQNEAQ (reference sequence). This CDR3 comprises 14 residues. The CDR3 coding sequence is TGTGCCAGCAGCCCGAGGGCAGGCCTATATGGCTACACCTTC. Its translation: CASSPRAGLYGYTF.

The gene calls are TRBV7-9 and TRBJ2-5, with 7 bases matching TRBD1. From germline, CDR1 is SEHNR and CDR2 FQNEAQ (reference sequence). With V trimmed by 11 bases and J by 5 bases, 14 bases remained unmatched. The CDR3 loop spans 14 amino acids. In DNA form, the CDR3 reads TGTGCCCTAGAACGACAGGGAGATCAGGAGACCCAGTACTTC. Encoded protein: CALERQGDQETQYF.

This chain connects TRBV19 to TRBJ1-5; 7 bases agree with TRBD1. Trimming removed 4 bases from V and 0 bases from J; junction bases left unmatched: 3. Germline V gene data show CDR1 as LNHDA and CDR2 as SQIVND (reference sequence). The CDR3 runs to 15 residues. The chain's CDR3 is CASSTGGRSNQPQHF. The CDR3 DNA reads TGTGCCAGTAGTACAGGGGGACGTAGCAATCAGCCCCAGCATTTT. Together with reference TRBV19 and TRBJ1-5, the CDR3 gives the full variable domain: DGGITQSPKYLFRKEGQNVTLSCEQNLNHDAMYWYRQDPGQGLRLIYYSQIVNDFQKGDIAEGYSVSREKKESFPLTVTSAQKNPTAFYLCASSTGGRSNQPQHFGDGTRLSIL.

This sequence joins TRBV7-8 and TRBJ2-7; 12 bases line up with TRBD2. Germline V gene sequence: CDR1 SGHVS, CDR2 FQNEAQ. CDR3 length equals 15 residues. Trimming removed 0 bases from V and 13 bases from J; junction bases left unmatched: 10. CDR3 loop: CASSLATSGGRGLYF. In DNA form, the CDR3 reads TGTGCCAGCAGCTTAGCGACTAGCGGGGGAAGAGGTCTTTACTTC.

The chain combines TRBV5-1 with TRBJ2-3, with 10 bases lining up with TRBD1. Germline V gene data show CDR1 as SGHRS and CDR2 as YFSETQ. J lost 6 bases, V lost 4 bases, and 5 bases had no gene match. The CDR3 length is 14 residues. The chain's CDR3 is CASSRQGAADTQYF. CDR3 nucleotides: TGCGCCAGCAGCCGACAGGGGGCCGCGGATACGCAGTATTTT.

The chain joins TRBV28 to TRBJ1-6; TRBD1 aligns across 7 bases. The ends lost 5 bases at V and 10 bases at J; junction bases unmatched: 8. Germline V gives CDR1 MDHEN, CDR2 SYDVKM. The CDR3 length is 14 residues. Written as DNA, the CDR3 is TGTGCCAGCAGTGTGACAGGGTCGCGGTCACCCCTCCACTTT. Its protein is CASSVTGSRSPLHF.

CDR3 region: CASSENTGELFF. CDR3 DNA sequence: TGTGCCAGCTCAGAGAACACCGGGGAGCTGTTTTTT. The chain couples TRBV11-1 to TRBJ2-2; D call uncertain. Germline V gene lookup returns CDR1 SGHAT and CDR2 FQDESV (reference sequence). The CDR3 runs to 12 residues. V was shortened by 8 bases and J by 1 base, with 5 bases between the two germline ends.

This chain connects TRBV24-1 to TRBJ1-2; TRBD1 matches 7 bases. The V gene's germline CDR1 is KGHDR and CDR2 SFDVKD. CDR3 length equals 18 residues. V gave up 4 bases and J gave up 3 bases; unmatched junction bases: 16. CDR3 sequence: CATSERRDSDTGDYGYTF. CDR3 nucleotides: TGTGCCACCAGTGAGCGGCGGGACAGTGATACGGGGGACTATGGCTACACCTTC.

The chain recombines TRBV10-2 with TRBJ1-5; no definite D call. The CDR3 sequence is 14 residues long. CDR1 is WSHSY and CDR2 is SAAADI in the germline V gene. The CDR3 loop reads CTSREGGSNQPQHF. DNA for the CDR3: TGCACTTCGAGGGAGGGCGGGAGCAATCAGCCCCAGCATTTT.

The chain carries TRBV9 and TRBJ2-1; possibly TRBD2 for D (6 bases). Trimming cost V 6 bases and J 5 bases, with 15 bases left between them. Looked up from germline, CDR1 is SGDLS and CDR2 is YYNGEE. This CDR3 is built from 14 residues. The CDR3 loop is CASMEGIVNNEQFF. Here the CDR3 DNA reads TGTGCCAGCATGGAGGGTATTGTGAACAATGAGCAGTTCTTC.

The V call is TRBV20-1, the J call TRBJ1-2, with 7 bases that match TRBD1. The ends lost 3 bases at V and 4 bases at J; junction bases unmatched: 8. The CDR3 has 14 residues. Germline CDR1 is DFQATT and CDR2 is SNEGSKA (reference sequence). Here the CDR3 reads CSASVPGGLYGYTF. The CDR3 DNA reads TGCAGTGCTAGTGTCCCAGGGGGTCTCTATGGCTACACCTTC.

The chain carries TRBV20-1 and TRBJ1-4, with D tentatively TRBD1 (5 bases). Germline V lookup: CDR1 DFQATT, CDR2 SNEGSKA (reference sequence). The V and J ends lost 6 bases and 9 bases respectively, with 11 bases between them. This CDR3 region has 11 residues. CDR3 nucleotide sequence: TGCAGTGCGACCGACAGAAAAAAACTGTTTTTT. It codes for CSATDRKKLFF.

The V and J genes are TRBV2 and TRBJ2-1; 12 positions agree with TRBD2. Looked up from germline, CDR1 is SNHLY and CDR2 is FYNNEI. Germline trimming cut 0 bases from V and 6 bases from J; bases unmatched to any gene: 0. CDR3 size: 15 residues. The CDR3 DNA sequence: TGTGCCAGCAGTGAAGCGACTAGCGGGGGCAATGAGCAGTTCTTC. Amino acid sequence: CASSEATSGGNEQFF.

The chain joins TRBV7-9 to TRBJ2-2, with 9 nucleotides matching TRBD1. The V and J ends lost 2 bases and 6 bases, in that order; junction bases with no gene match: 4. CDR3 size: 15 residues. CDR1 and CDR2 from the germline V gene are SEHNR and FQNEAQ (reference sequence). The CDR3 DNA sequence: TGTGCCAGCAGCTTATACAGGGGGCGGCCCGGGGAGCTGTTTTTT. Protein product: CASSLYRGRPGELFF.

The J gene is TRBJ1-2, the V gene TRBV6-5; D not certain. The CDR3 spans 13 residues. Germline CDR1 and CDR2: MNHEY and SVGAGI. V lost 3 bases, J lost 4 bases, and 9 bases lay in between. CDR3 region: CASSYENGYGYTF. The CDR3, as DNA: TGTGCCAGCAGTTATGAAAACGGCTATGGCTACACCTTC.

The chain carries TRBV11-2 and TRBJ2-1; D unresolved. Germline V gene data show CDR1 as SGHAT and CDR2 as FQNNGV. The length of the CDR3 is 12 residues. Deletions cut 3 bases from V and 5 bases from J, with 5 bases between. CDR3 sequence (DNA): TGTGCCAGCAGCTTTTATGACAATGAGCAGTTCTTC. It specifies CASSFYDNEQFF.

This clone was counted between two and nine times. The rearrangement uses TRBV14 and TRBJ1-3; 7 bases fit TRBD1. CDR3 length equals 17 residues. V trimming: 3 bases; J trimming: 4 bases; junction bases outside the gene matches: 12. Germline CDR1 and CDR2: SGHDN and FVKESK. This CDR3 reads CASSQSLGQVKGNTIYF. The CDR3 bases are TGTGCCAGCAGCCAGAGCCTCGGACAGGTGAAAGGAAACACCATATATTTT.